A single sample gave rise to the 18 T cell receptor beta chains below, sequenced in a study of vaccination and CD4 T cells after COVID-19. Antigens of these TCRs are unknown. Time point reported: late sampling 161 to 241 days after vaccination in a few convalescent patients. The treatment is: approximately 11-day PBMC culture with coronavirus spike peptide pools or control peptides (ViraFEST assay). The Oncomine TCR Beta short-read assay sequenced DNA from cultured CD4+ T cells. TCRdb fed the PCR reads into MiXCR, producing one record per CDR3 protein. This sample has 25,000 to 30,000 distinct CDR3 sequences, with more than 35% found just once. Sample: CD4+ T cells from blood, cultured in vitro, taken about 7 months after SARS-CoV-2 vaccination. The receptors here all came from a human donor who had recovered from COVID-19.

This clonotype was counted a few times. The rearrangement links TRBV20-1 to TRBJ1-2; TRBD1 agrees at 10 bases. The V gene end was trimmed by 5 bases and the J gene end by 4 bases; junction bases not matched to a gene: 7. In germline, CDR1 is DFQATT, CDR2 SNEGSKA (reference sequence). The CDR3 sequence is 14 residues long. CDR3 in amino acids: CSARLRQGAYGYTF. CDR3 DNA sequence: TGCAGTGCTCGATTAAGACAGGGGGCCTATGGCTACACCTTC.

The chain combines TRBV28 with TRBJ1-5; TRBD1 aligns across 9 bases. The germline gives CDR1 MDHEN, CDR2 SYDVKM. V lost 6 bases, J lost 6 bases, and 3 bases stayed unmatched. This CDR3 contains 13 residues. The CDR3 bases are TGTGCCAGCAGCGGGACAGGGCCTCAGCCCCAGCATTTT. Translated: CASSGTGPQPQHF.

The rearrangement links TRBV4-1 to TRBJ2-7; 9 bases fit TRBD1. The germline gives CDR1 MGHRA, CDR2 YSYEKL. The CDR3 spans 14 residues. The junction had 8 bases not matched to a gene; V was cut back by 5 bases and J by 6 bases. CDR3 DNA sequence: TGCGCCAGCAGCAACTCGGGACAGGGTGGCGAGCAGTACTTC. Its translation: CASSNSGQGGEQYF.

Here the CDR3 reads CASSLVTGATQETQYF. DNA for the CDR3: TGTGCCAGCAGCTTGGTAACAGGTGCGACTCAAGAGACCCAGTACTTC. The chain uses TRBV7-2 and TRBJ2-5; tentative D call: TRBD1 (5 bases). CDR3 length: 16 residues. Germline V gene data show CDR1 as SGHTA and CDR2 as FQGNSA. Trimming left V 3 bases short and J 2 bases short, with 16 bases between. Full variable domain (missing parts from reference TRBV7-2 and TRBJ2-5): GAGVSQSPSNKVTEKGKDVELRCDPISGHTALYWYRQSLGQGLEFLIYFQGNSAPDKSGLPSDRFSAERTGGSVSTLTIQRTQQEDSAVYLCASSLVTGATQETQYFGPGTRLLVL.

This rearrangement joins TRBV27 to TRBJ2-5; 7 positions match TRBD1. This CDR3 is built from 13 residues. Germline CDR1 reads MNHEY; CDR2 reads SMNVEV (reference sequence). After removal of 5 bases from V and 5 bases from J, the junction contained 5 bases not matched to a gene. The DNA of the CDR3 is TGTGCCAGCAGTACCGGGACAGTTGAGACCCAGTACTTC. Its translation is CASSTGTVETQYF.

The CDR3 protein is CASSYSASGQPQHF. DNA of the CDR3: TGTGCCAGCAGTTACTCCGCCAGTGGGCAGCCCCAGCATTTT. J is TRBJ1-5 and V is TRBV6-5; D not certain. CDR1 is MNHEY, CDR2 SVGAGI, per germline. There are 14 residues in the CDR3. V lost 0 bases, J lost 7 bases, and 10 bases lay in between.

Only a few counts were recorded for this clonotype. The chain is built from TRBV7-9 and TRBJ2-7; no firm D call. Germline V gene lookup returns CDR1 SEHNR and CDR2 FQNEAQ (reference sequence). The CDR3 spans 12 residues. V dropped 1 base and J dropped 2 bases, with 3 bases sitting between them. The CDR3 region is CASSLGTYEQYF. CDR3 DNA: TGTGCCAGCAGCTTAGGGACCTACGAGCAGTACTTC.

This clonotype is judged medium-sized. The chain combines TRBV7-2 with TRBJ2-5, with 7 bases fitting TRBD1. CDR1 is SGHTA and CDR2 is FQGNSA in the germline V gene. V lost 5 bases to trimming and J lost 5 bases; unmatched junction nucleotides: 8. This CDR3 contains 14 residues. CDR3 in DNA: TGTGCCAGCAGCCGACAGGGATTGCTGGAGACCCAGTACTTC. Its protein is CASSRQGLLETQYF.

The rearrangement joins TRBV27 to TRBJ1-2; a possible D gene is TRBD1 (6 bases). This CDR3 spans 17 amino acids. The germline V gene has CDR1 MNHEY and CDR2 SMNVEV (reference sequence). Deletions cut 6 bases from V and 4 bases from J, with 24 bases between. CDR3 sequence reads: CASRSSRLTGSSYGYTF. In DNA, the CDR3 is TGTGCCAGCAGATCCTCACGATTAACAGGGTCTTCCTATGGCTACACCTTC.

This chain connects TRBV14 to TRBJ2-7, with D perhaps given as TRBD1 or TRBD2 (6 bases each). The V end was cut by 3 bases, the J end by 0 bases, with 15 bases between. CDR3 length: 16 residues. The germline CDR1 and CDR2 sequences are SGHDN and FVKESK. CDR3 in amino acids: CASSQATGRSSYEQYF. As DNA, the CDR3 is TGTGCCAGCAGCCAGGCCACAGGGAGGAGCTCCTACGAGCAGTACTTC. Complete variable domain (other parts from reference TRBV14 and TRBJ2-7): EAGVTQFPSHSVIEKGQTVTLRCDPISGHDNLYWYRRVMGKEIKFLLHFVKESKQDESGMPNNRFLAERTGGTYSTLKVQPAELEDSGVYFCASSQATGRSSYEQYFGPGTRLTVT.

The rearrangement links TRBV2 to TRBJ2-5; 11 nucleotides align to TRBD1. V shed 5 bases, J shed 5 bases, and the junction held 7 bases outside the gene matches. CDR1 is SNHLY and CDR2 is FYNNEI in the germline V gene. The CDR3 covers 15 residues. CDR3 DNA: TGTGCCAGCAGTCGGGACAGGGGGGGTCGGGAGACCCAGTACTTC. It yields the protein CASSRDRGGRETQYF.

This clonotype was picked up a small number of times. This sequence joins TRBV20-1 and TRBJ2-5; D might be TRBD2 (5 bases). Germline CDR1 DFQATT, CDR2 SNEGSKA (reference sequence). The CDR3 contains 14 residues. Trimming cost V 5 bases and J 4 bases, with 17 bases left between them. CDR3 coding DNA: TGCAGTGCTCGGACGGGATGGCGAGGAGAGACCCAGTACTTC. Its protein is CSARTGWRGETQYF.

There are a few counts of this clonotype. The V and J genes are TRBV7-2 and TRBJ2-5, with D unclear. The CDR3 contains 13 residues. V lost 1 base and J lost 1, with 4 bases in between. Germline V CDR1 and CDR2: SGHTA, FQGNSA. The CDR3, as DNA: TGTGCCAGCAGCTTAGTCTTCCAAGAGACCCAGTACTTC. Its translation is CASSLVFQETQYF.

This clonotype occurred a few times. This chain links TRBV15 with TRBJ2-5; TRBD2 agrees at 10 bases. Trimming took 5 bases from V and 5 from J; bases not matched to a gene: 17. The CDR3 totals 18 residues. In germline, CDR1 is LNHNV, CDR2 YYDKDF (reference sequence). The CDR3 coding sequence is TGTGCCACCAGCGCTCTGGGGGATTGGAGCGGGAGGGTCGAGACCCAGTACTTC. As protein: CATSALGDWSGRVETQYF.

The rearrangement links TRBV11-3 to TRBJ2-5; D unclear. Germline assignment: CDR1 SGHNT and CDR2 YENEEA. CDR3 length equals 15 residues. Between the trimmed V and J ends, which lost 5 bases and 1 base, there was a span of 14 bases. CDR3 protein: CASSQDGRTQETQYF. Here the CDR3 DNA reads TGTGCCAGCAGCCAGGACGGAAGGACCCAAGAGACCCAGTACTTC.

V and J are TRBV24-1 and TRBJ2-1, with TRBD2 matching 11 bases. Germline assignment: CDR1 KGHDR and CDR2 SFDVKD. With 5 bases clipped from V and 3 bases from J, the junction kept 5 bases outside the gene matches. This CDR3 contains 16 residues. The CDR3 is CATSVTSGSLYNEQFF. CDR3 bases: TGTGCCACCAGTGTAACTAGCGGGAGCCTCTACAATGAGCAGTTCTTC.

This sequence joins TRBV19 and TRBJ1-1, with 7 bases identical to TRBD1. Germline V lookup: CDR1 LNHDA, CDR2 SQIVND (reference sequence). CDR3 length: 14 residues. The V segment lost 7 bases and the J segment 1 base; nucleotides outside the gene matches: 6. The CDR3 DNA is TGTGCCAGTACTTGGGACAGATCGAACACTGAAGCTTTCTTT. Translated, it gives CASTWDRSNTEAFF.

The genes are TRBV6-1 and TRBJ1-5, with a possible D match to TRBD1 (5 bases). The V end lost 8 bases, the J end lost 3 bases, and 17 bases lay between the germline ends. The CDR3 is 15 residues long. Germline CDR1 reads MNHNS; CDR2 reads SASEGT. CDR3 residues: CASRTSGGTNQPQHF. The CDR3 DNA reads as TGTGCCAGCCGGACTTCGGGGGGAACCAATCAGCCCCAGCATTTT.